This T cell receptor (beta chain) originates from a study of blood T cell repertoires in COVID-19. Turning to the study itself: Donors of Cohort 3 who recovered were those that had two negative PCRs, clearance, or symptom resolution.

The study assigned cohorts using participant-reported clinical history. Germline assignment: CDR1 LNHDA and CDR2 SQIVND (reference sequence). V was clipped by 5 bases and J by 3 bases, with 8 bases between them. There are 13 residues in the CDR3. In the source study's methods: The authors estimated nucleated cell counts from reference gene primer amplification. The assay was immunoSEQ multiplex PCR, and TCRdb's table has in-frame clones only and misses some. From that table come the V and J calls and clone size; the DNA was used to work out D and trimming. The table has around 190,000 clones, around 87% seen once.

The chain joins TRBV19 to TRBJ1-5, with D perhaps TRBD1 (6 bases). The sequenced material came from PBMCs or T cells enriched from blood (not recorded which). This receptor was identified in a woman between 40 and 55 years old in a cohort exposed to, infected with or recovered from COVID-19 (not recorded which). CDR3 residues: CASSPGVNQPQHF. The CDR3 bases are TGTGCCAGTAGTCCAGGGGTCAATCAGCCCCAGCATTTT. Full variable domain (missing parts from reference TRBV19 and TRBJ1-5): DGGITQSPKYLFRKEGQNVTLSCEQNLNHDAMYWYRQDPGQGLRLIYYSQIVNDFQKGDIAEGYSVSREKKESFPLTVTSAQKNPTAFYLCASSPGVNQPQHFGDGTRLSIL.